This T cell receptor (beta chain) was found in a study of blood T cell repertoires in COVID-19 (dated by TCRdb to the early 2020s). As for the study more broadly: Samples covering the acute and convalescent phases of COVID-19 were provided by collaborators in the United States, Italy and Spain. Subjects who had been exposed to COVID-19, were actively infected with it, or had recovered from it provided the deeply sampled blood TCRbeta repertoires that made up the dataset. Nearly every sample came with metadata listing a de-identified subject ID, COVID-19 status, age in years and sex. The material from the prospective study consisted of cDNA or gDNA derived from T cells, B-cell-depleted T cells, or PBMCs. HLA class I and class II types, where available, came from metadata supplied by the sample provider rather than from assay-based typing. A freely available public database, intended as a resource for researchers studying the immune response to SARS-CoV-2, is where the repertoires were released. Samples came from the ongoing ImmuneRACE study (first 160 participants) plus 1,254 subjects from 6 global collaborators.

Notes on this clone: Its antigen is currently not known. No quality values exist for individual bases; no much larger clone is one base distant.

The CDR3 goes from the cysteine to the phenylalanine over 14 residues. The entry retains the CDR3 DNA only, 42 bases that are in frame from base 1. The germline V gene encodes CDR1 LNHDA and CDR2 SQIVND (reference sequence). V was cut back by 1 base and J by 7 bases, leaving a gap of 11 bases between them. Points the paper makes about the study in general: The amount of clinical and demographic metadata varied by source and participant and was provided uncurated.

TCRbeta CDR3 regions were amplified from genomic DNA by means of the immunoSEQ Assay, a bias-controlled multiplex PCR. The source study handled its data this way. Within the assay, amplification of reference gene primers was used to estimate how many nucleated cells each sample contained. Sequence reads were collapsed and filtered to measure the absolute abundance of every unique TCRbeta CDR3 rearrangement. Productive Simpson clonality was computed per sample as the square root of Simpson's diversity index over productive rearrangements. The clones in this table, taken by TCRdb from immuneACCESS, are in-frame only. Not every clone is retained; where verified, under half of the shortfall comes from an unresolved V gene, and the cause of the rest is unknown. The DNA was the basis for D and trimming; V, J and clone size are from that table. This sample has approximately 120,000 clones in its table, and approximately 87% of those were observed once. The top ten clonotypes cover 18% of the sample.

Each collaborating institution followed its own protocols to collect whole blood in K2EDTA tubes. Collaborator samples were shipped for TCRbeta analysis as frozen whole blood, isolated PBMCs, or DNA extracted from either sample type. This receptor was taken from a woman aged 55-70 years with acute or convalescent COVID-19. The rearrangement joined TRBV19 to TRBJ2-1, and possibly TRBD1, on 6 matching bases. Sample: peripheral blood. The DNA is as follows: TGTGCCAGTAGTATAGTGACAGGCTTGAATGAGCAGTTCTTC. Its amino acids are CASSIVTGLNEQFF.